These 5 T cell receptor beta chains came from one sample sequenced in a study of OX40 agonist ivuxolimab in advanced cancers. Clones were sequenced by immunoSEQ multiplex PCR, and TCRdb holds only the in-frame ones, with some missing. The sample has approximately 90,000 clones; roughly 89% are singletons. The material was CD4+ or CD8+ T cells sorted from blood, obtained in a trial of the OX40 agonist ivuxolimab. Receptors originate from an adult with an advanced solid tumor such as melanoma, head and neck, liver or kidney cancer.

This chain joins TRBV6-5 and TRBJ2-2, with 7 bases aligning to TRBD2. With V trimmed by 8 bases and J by 4 bases, 10 bases remained unmatched. This CDR3 is built from 15 residues. The germline V gene has CDR1 MNHEY and CDR2 SVGAGI. The CDR3 reads CASQRGLGATGELFF. The CDR3 DNA sequence: TGTGCCAGCCAGCGAGGACTAGGGGCCACCGGGGAGCTGTTTTTT.

The chain joins TRBV12-1 to TRBJ1-1; the tabulated D call, TRBD1, remains unverified against the DNA. TRBV12-1 is tagged as a pseudogene. The CDR3 totals 16 residues. CDR3 bases: TGTGCCAGCAGCTTGCAAGCCCGACAGGGATGGACTGAAGCTTTCTTT. This sequence encodes CASSLQARQGWTEAFF.

This chain connects TRBV28 to TRBJ1-4; D is unresolved. Trimming left V 2 bases short and J 7 bases short, with 11 bases between. The CDR3 runs 14 residues. Germline V gene lookup returns CDR1 MDHEN and CDR2 SYDVKM. The CDR3 reads CASSLGVRSEKLFF. The CDR3, as DNA: TGTGCCAGCAGTTTAGGGGTCCGAAGTGAAAAACTGTTTTTT.

The CDR3 DNA is TGCGCCAGCAGCGCCGGGACAACCCAAGAGACCCAGTACTTC. Its protein is CASSAGTTQETQYF. The chain employs TRBV5-1 and TRBJ2-5, with D perhaps matching TRBD1 (6 bases). V gave up 4 bases and J gave up 1 base, with 11 bases separating them. The length of the CDR3 is 14 residues. In germline, CDR1 is SGHRS, CDR2 YFSETQ.

V gene TRBV19 combines with J gene TRBJ2-5; D gene ambiguous. CDR3 length: 14 amino acids. Per the germline V gene, CDR1 is LNHDA and CDR2 is SQIVND (reference sequence). The V end was cut by 7 bases, the J end by 0 bases, with 12 bases between. As DNA, the CDR3 is TGTGCCAGTACCCCGGCCGGATACCAAGAGACCCAGTACTTC. This translates into CASTPAGYQETQYF.